A single sample gave rise to the 3 T cell receptor beta chains below, sequenced in a study of blood T cell repertoires in COVID-19. Sequenced by immunoSEQ multiplex PCR; TCRdb stores in-frame clones only, minus some. The sample lists about 24,000 clones, about nine tenths occurring once. Input material: peripheral blood. The source of these receptors is a woman of 80 years or more with active or convalescent COVID-19.

The table lists this clone with a few counts. The rearrangement links TRBV5-1 to TRBJ2-2, with TRBD2 matching 12 bases. The CDR3 has 16 residues. The ends lost 0 bases at V and 4 bases at J; junction bases unmatched: 1. From germline, CDR1 is SGHRS and CDR2 YFSETQ. CDR3 DNA: TGCGCCAGCAGCTTGGGGACTAGCGGGGCCACCGGGGAGCTGTTTTTT. Its translation: CASSLGTSGATGELFF. Variable domain in full (rest from reference TRBV5-1 and TRBJ2-2): KAGVTQTPRYLIKTRGQQVTLSCSPISGHRSVSWYQQTPGQGLQFLFEYFSETQRNKGNFPGRFSGRQFSNSRSEMNVSTLELGDSALYLCASSLGTSGATGELFFGEGSRLTVL.

The chain employs TRBV27 and TRBJ1-2; 7 bases agree with TRBD1. This CDR3 spans 15 amino acids. V lost 6 bases to trimming and J lost 4 bases; unmatched junction nucleotides: 11. Germline V gene lookup returns CDR1 MNHEY and CDR2 SMNVEV (reference sequence). CDR3 nucleotide sequence: TGTGCCAGCAGACAACCGGGACAGAACATCTATGGCTACACCTTC. Residues: CASRQPGQNIYGYTF.

The rearrangement links TRBV5-1 to TRBJ2-1; 9 bases are a match to TRBD2. The V segment lost 4 bases and the J segment 7 bases; nucleotides outside the gene matches: 12. The CDR3 totals 16 residues. Germline V gene data show CDR1 as SGHRS and CDR2 as YFSETQ. In DNA, the CDR3 is TGCGCCAGCAGCCCCCCTTCGGCGGGAGGGATGAATGAGCAGTTCTTC. The encoded protein is CASSPPSAGGMNEQFF. Drawing the rest from reference TRBV5-1 and TRBJ2-1, the complete variable domain is KAGVTQTPRYLIKTRGQQVTLSCSPISGHRSVSWYQQTPGQGLQFLFEYFSETQRNKGNFPGRFSGRQFSNSRSEMNVSTLELGDSALYLCASSPPSAGGMNEQFFGPGTRLTVL.